The 13 T cell receptor beta chains presented below share a single source sample, sequenced in a study of CD8+ T cells in alopecia areata. Reverse transcribed after extraction, RNA yielded cDNA as the sequencing template. The repertoire was sequenced with immunoSEQ multiplex PCR; TCRdb's copy has only in-frame clones and lacks some. The repertoire holds 150,000 to 200,000 clones, over 45% seen once, with 5.5% in the top ten. Specified treatment: oral pan-JAK inhibitor, 5-10 mg twice daily. Sequencing was performed on CD4+ T cells sorted from blood, taken at week 24, from a patient treated with tofacitinib. The receptor set was obtained from a human donor with alopecia areata.

The J gene is TRBJ2-4, the V gene TRBV4-2; TRBD2 matches 8 bases. The germline V gene has CDR1 LGHNA and CDR2 YNFKEQ. The CDR3 loop spans 15 amino acids. V trimming: 1 base; J trimming: 2 bases; junction bases outside the gene matches: 1. The CDR3 DNA sequence: TGTGCCAGCAGCCAAGCGGGGGGGCCCAAAAACATTCAGTACTTC. As protein: CASSQAGGPKNIQYF.

The chain uses TRBV4-3 and TRBJ2-7; 7 bases map to TRBD1. This CDR3 contains 15 residues. Germline V gene sequence: CDR1 LGHNA, CDR2 YSLEER. With V trimmed by 3 bases and J by 3 bases, 8 bases remained unmatched. CDR3 sequence (DNA): TGCGCCAGCAGCCAGGCGACAGGGTGGCACTACGAGCAGTACTTC. Amino acid sequence: CASSQATGWHYEQYF.

The sample holds a few counts of this clone. The J gene is TRBJ2-7, the V gene TRBV7-2; D possibly matches TRBD1 or TRBD2 (6 bases each). The V gene's germline CDR1 is SGHTA and CDR2 FQGNSA. V was shortened by 3 bases and J by 12 bases, with 18 bases between the two germline ends. CDR3 length: 13 amino acids. CDR3 sequence: CASSLQGGGEGYF. The CDR3 nucleotides are TGTGCCAGCAGCTTGCAAGGAGGGGGAGAGGGGTACTTC.

This clone was observed a handful of times. This chain uses TRBV19 with TRBJ2-7; 8 bases match TRBD1. In germline, CDR1 is LNHDA, CDR2 SQIVND (reference sequence). Trimming at V came to 10 bases and at J to 6 bases, leaving 8 bases not matched to a gene. The CDR3 is 12 residues long. CDR3 nucleotide sequence: TGTGCCACCGGACAGGGTATGGGCGAGCAGTACTTC. Its protein product is CATGQGMGEQYF.

The chain employs TRBV7-2 and TRBJ1-1, with D unresolved. V gave up 2 bases and J gave up 7 bases, with 11 bases separating them. Germline CDR1 is SGHTA and CDR2 is FQGNSA. This CDR3 comprises 13 residues. CDR3 in amino acids: CASSLITGDEAFF. Here the CDR3 DNA reads TGTGCCAGCAGCTTAATCACTGGGGATGAAGCTTTCTTT. The variable domain in full, with the rest retrieved from reference TRBV7-2 and TRBJ1-1, is GAGVSQSPSNKVTEKGKDVELRCDPISGHTALYWYRQSLGQGLEFLIYFQGNSAPDKSGLPSDRFSAERTGGSVSTLTIQRTQQEDSAVYLCASSLITGDEAFFGQGTRLTVV.

The rearrangement uses TRBV6-5 and TRBJ1-6; 7 bases are a match to TRBD1. J lost 7 bases, V lost 7 bases, and 4 bases had no gene match. CDR1 is MNHEY and CDR2 is SVGAGI in the germline V gene. The CDR3 extends over 13 amino acids. The DNA for the CDR3 is TGTGCCAGCAACCGACAGGGAAATTCACCCCTCCACTTT. Its translation: CASNRQGNSPLHF.

This clone was seen ten or more times. The chain uses TRBV5-5 and TRBJ2-6; D is undetermined. The CDR3 runs to 17 residues. Germline loops: CDR1 SGHKS, CDR2 YYEKEE (reference sequence). Trimming removed 0 bases from V and 2 bases from J, with 12 bases in between. The CDR3 loop reads CASSLDVGSAGANVLTF. The CDR3 DNA follows: TGTGCCAGCAGCTTGGACGTCGGCAGTGCTGGGGCCAACGTCCTGACTTTC.

The rearrangement joins TRBV29-1 to TRBJ2-1; D gene unclear. Germline V gives CDR1 SQVTM, CDR2 ANQGSEA. Trimming pared 4 bases from V and 0 bases from J, leaving 7 bases between. The CDR3 spans 13 residues. The CDR3 protein is CSVVVFSYNEQFF. The CDR3 nucleotides are TGCAGCGTTGTGGTGTTCTCCTACAATGAGCAGTTCTTC.

This clone came up a few times. V gene TRBV9 combines with J gene TRBJ2-2; 11 bases are a match to TRBD2. This CDR3 has 16 amino acids. V gave up 1 base and J gave up 7 bases; unmatched junction bases: 6. Germline values: CDR1 SGDLS, CDR2 YYNGEE. CDR3 DNA: TGTGCCAGCAGCGTATCCCCTAGCGGGAGGAACGGGGAGCTGTTTTTT. It codes for CASSVSPSGRNGELFF.

The V and J genes are TRBV7-3 and TRBJ2-1; the D is unclear. This CDR3 has 13 amino acids. Germline V gene data show CDR1 as SGHTA and CDR2 as FQGTGA. V lost 5 bases to trimming and J lost 8 bases, with 13 bases between them. CDR3 loop: CASSPKPVDEQFF. Written as DNA, the CDR3 is TGTGCCAGCAGCCCAAAGCCCGTGGATGAGCAGTTCTTC.

The V and J genes are TRBV6-5 and TRBJ2-7; D ambiguous. The V gene's germline CDR1 is MNHEY and CDR2 SVGAGI. Trimming pared 8 bases from V and 0 bases from J, leaving 5 bases between. This CDR3 has 11 amino acids. CDR3 sequence reads: CASGSSYEQYF. CDR3 bases: TGTGCCAGCGGGTCCTCCTACGAGCAGTACTTC.

The sample holds a few counts of this clone. The chain employs TRBV29-1 and TRBJ1-2; TRBD1 matches 9 bases. The junction had 7 bases not matched to a gene; V was cut back by 7 bases and J by 4 bases. CDR1 SQVTM and CDR2 ANQGSEA come from the germline V gene. The length of the CDR3 is 13 residues. The chain's CDR3 is CSAWDRVAYGYTF. For the CDR3, the DNA is TGCAGCGCTTGGGACAGGGTCGCCTATGGCTACACCTTC.

The genes are TRBV18 and TRBJ2-7, with D hard to call. V lost 1 base and J lost 2, with 9 bases in between. Germline V gene lookup returns CDR1 KGHSH and CDR2 LQKENI. This CDR3 comprises 14 residues. The CDR3 here is CASSPRRPTYEQYF. The DNA of the CDR3 is TGTGCCAGCTCACCACGCAGGCCTACCTACGAGCAGTACTTC.